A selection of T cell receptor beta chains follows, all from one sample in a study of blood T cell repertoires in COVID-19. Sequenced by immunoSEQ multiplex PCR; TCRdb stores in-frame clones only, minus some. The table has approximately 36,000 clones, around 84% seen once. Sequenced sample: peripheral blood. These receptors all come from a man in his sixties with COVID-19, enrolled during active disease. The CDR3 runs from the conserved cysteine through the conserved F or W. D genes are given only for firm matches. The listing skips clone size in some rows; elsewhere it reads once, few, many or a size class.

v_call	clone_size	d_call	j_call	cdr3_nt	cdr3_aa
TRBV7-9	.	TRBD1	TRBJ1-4	TGTGCCAGCAGCTCCGGGACAGGGGCCGAAAAACTGTTTTTT	CASSSGTGAEKLFF
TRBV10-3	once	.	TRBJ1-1	TGTGCCAGCGGCGGGGGAGTGCACACTGAAGCTTTCTTT	CASGGGVHTEAFF
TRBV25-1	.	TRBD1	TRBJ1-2	TGTGCCAGCAGCCGACAGGGGTTCGAAGGCTACACCTTC	CASSRQGFEGYTF
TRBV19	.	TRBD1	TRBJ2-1	TGTGCCAGCCGGGACAGTTCTTCTTACAATGAGCAGTTCTTC	CASRDSSSYNEQFF
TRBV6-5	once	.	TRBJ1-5	TGTGCCAGCAGTTACGGGAGGGGCAATCAGCCCCAGCATTTT	CASSYGRGNQPQHF
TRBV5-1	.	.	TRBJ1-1	TGCGCCAGCAGCTTTAAACCCGGGACTGAAGCTTTCTTT	CASSFKPGTEAFF
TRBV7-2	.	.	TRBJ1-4	TGTGCCAGCAGCTTAGACAGGGACACTTTTGAAAAACTGTTTTTT	CASSLDRDTFEKLFF
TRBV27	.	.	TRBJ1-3	TGTGCCAGCAGTTTAGCGGGGGGCGCAGGTGGAAACACCATATATTTT	CASSLAGGAGGNTIYF
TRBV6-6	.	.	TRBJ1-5	TGTGCCAGCAGCCCCGAGGGGGGGCCCCTCCAGCCCCAGCATTTT	CASSPEGGPLQPQHF
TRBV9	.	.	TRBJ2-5	TGTGCCAGCAGCCAAAGGGCGGGCAGAGAGACCCAGTACTTC	CASSQRAGRETQYF
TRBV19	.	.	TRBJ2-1	TGTGCCAGTTCAAGCGGATACAATGAGCAGTTCTTC	CASSSGYNEQFF
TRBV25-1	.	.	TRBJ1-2	TGTGCCAGCAGTGAGAGGGACACCTACGGTGGCTACACCTTC	CASSERDTYGGYTF
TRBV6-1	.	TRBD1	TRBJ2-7	TGTGCCAGTGACCGGGACAGAGCCCTTTCGGGGCAGTACTTC	CASDRDRALSGQYF
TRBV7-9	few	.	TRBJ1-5	TGTGCCAGCAGCTTACCAGGGGTGGGCAATCAGCCCCAGCATTTT	CASSLPGVGNQPQHF
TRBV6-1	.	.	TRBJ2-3	TGTGCCAGCAGTGAACGAGGGTACACAGATACGCAGTATTTT	CASSERGYTDTQYF
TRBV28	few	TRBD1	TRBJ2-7	TGTGCCAGCCGACAGGGGGGGTACGAGCAGTACTTC	CASRQGGYEQYF
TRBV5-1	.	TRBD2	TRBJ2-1	TGCGCCAGCAGCCAAGGACTAGCGGGAGGCGGTGGCAATGAGCAGTTCTTC	CASSQGLAGGGGNEQFF
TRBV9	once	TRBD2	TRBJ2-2	TGTGCCAGCAGCGTAGCGTCCCGACTAGCGGCCCCCGGGGAGCTGTTTTTT	CASSVASRLAAPGELFF
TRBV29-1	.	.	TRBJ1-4	TGCAGCGTTGAAGATAAGGCAGGGATGCAACTGTTTTTT	CSVEDKAGMQLFF
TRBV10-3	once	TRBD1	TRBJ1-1	TGTGCCATCAGCCGCGGACAGGGTTTCACTGAAGCTTTCTTT	CAISRGQGFTEAFF
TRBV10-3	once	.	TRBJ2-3	TGTGCCATCAGTGAGCAGGCAGGTCGGATAGATACGCAGTATTTT	CAISEQAGRIDTQYF
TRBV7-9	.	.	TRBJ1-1	TGTGCCAGCAGCTTGGAGGAGAACACTGAAGCTTTCTTT	CASSLEENTEAFF
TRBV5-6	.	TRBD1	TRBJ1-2	TGTGCCAGCAGCTTGAGACAGGGAGATGGCTACACCTTC	CASSLRQGDGYTF
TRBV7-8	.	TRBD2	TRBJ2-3	TGTGCCAGCAGGGAGAGCGGGGGAAGCACAGATACGCAGTATTTT	CASRESGGSTDTQYF
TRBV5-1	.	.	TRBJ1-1	TGCGCCAGCAGTGAGGGTGGTACCACTGAAGCTTTCTTT	CASSEGGTTEAFF
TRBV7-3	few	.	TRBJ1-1	TGTGCCAGCAGCAACAGAGGGCCGGAGGACAGAAAAGCTTTCTTT	CASSNRGPEDRKAFF
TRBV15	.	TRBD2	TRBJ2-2	TGTGCCACCAGCAGAGATGAAGGGAGGGCCGCCGGGGAGCTGTTTTTT	CATSRDEGRAAGELFF
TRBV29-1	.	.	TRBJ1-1	TGCAGCGTTGAAACAGGACCCAACACTGAAGCTTTCTTT	CSVETGPNTEAFF
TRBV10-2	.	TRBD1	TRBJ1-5	TGCGCCAGCAGTGAGTCGAGGGCAGGGGGTAGCAATCAGCCCCAGCATTTT	CASSESRAGGSNQPQHF
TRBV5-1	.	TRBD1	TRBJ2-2	TGCGCCAGCAGCTTGTCGACAGGGGGCAGCGGGGAGCTGTTTTTT	CASSLSTGGSGELFF
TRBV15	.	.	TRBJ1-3	TGTGCCACCAGCGCTGTAAGGGGCAGTGGAAACACCATATATTTT	CATSAVRGSGNTIYF
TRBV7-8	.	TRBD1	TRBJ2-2	TGTGCCAGCAGCTCGGGACAGGTTTCCGCCGGGGAGCTGTTTTTT	CASSSGQVSAGELFF
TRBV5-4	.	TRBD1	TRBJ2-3	TGTGCCAGCAGCTTGGGGCAGGGGGCTGAAGATACGCAGTATTTT	CASSLGQGAEDTQYF
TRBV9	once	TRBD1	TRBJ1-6	TGTGCCAGCAGCGTAGAACAGGGGAGCTCCTATAATTCACCCCTCCACTTT	CASSVEQGSSYNSPLHF
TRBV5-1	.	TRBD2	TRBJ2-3	TGCGCCAGCGAATTGAGCGGGAGGTCCCGAACAGATACGCAGTATTTT	CASELSGRSRTDTQYF
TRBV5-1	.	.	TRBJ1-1	TGCGCCAGCAGCTTGGGGGGCAGGACGACTGAAGCTTTCTTT	CASSLGGRTTEAFF
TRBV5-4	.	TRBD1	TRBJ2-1	TGTGCCAGCAGCCCTACATCGGACAGGGTGGGTGAGCAGTTCTTC	CASSPTSDRVGEQFF
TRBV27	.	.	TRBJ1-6	TGTGCCAGCAGTTTATCGGGCTTACTTAATTCACCCCTCCACTTT	CASSLSGLLNSPLHF
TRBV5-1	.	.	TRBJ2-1	TGCGCCAGCCGGACATCATTATACAATGAGCAGTTCTTC	CASRTSLYNEQFF
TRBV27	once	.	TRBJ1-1	TGTGCCAGCAGCCCCCTAGCGAGAGTCACTGAAGCTTTCTTT	CASSPLARVTEAFF
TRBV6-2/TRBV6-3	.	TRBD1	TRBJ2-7	TGTGCCAGCAGCCGCCTTATGACAGGGAACTACGAGCAGTACTTC	CASSRLMTGNYEQYF
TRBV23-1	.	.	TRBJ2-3	TGCGCCAGCAGTCAATCTGACAGAAAAGCCACAGATACGCAGTATTTT	CASSQSDRKATDTQYF
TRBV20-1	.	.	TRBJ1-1	TGCAGTGCTAGTAAGAGGGTCGCGGGGGGGACTGAAGCTTTCTTT	CSASKRVAGGTEAFF